The source of this T cell receptor beta chain is a study of blood T cells in healthy people across ages. Samples had at least 6.5 million PBMCs isolated from them. Study findings and constraints: Whereas aged donors had fewer naive CD4+ cells, long-lived donors had more of them and higher diversity.

A word on this clonotype: As yet, its antigen is unknown.

Germline CDR1 reads SQVTM; CDR2 reads ANQGSEA. This CDR3 is built from 8 residues. Using a J-beta primer mix together with a sample-barcoded 5' primer, a second PCR was run for roughly 6 to 11 cycles. TCRdb fed the 5' RACE reads into MiXCR, producing one record per CDR3 protein. The sample holds 980,000 or so distinct CDR3 sequences, roughly 43% seen once. The sample was blood. This chain connects TRBV29-1 to TRBJ2-3; D is ambiguous. The TCR sequence derives from a man aged 30 to 45 in good health. The CDR3 DNA follows: TGCCAAGGAGATACGCAGTATTTT. Translation gives CQGDTQYF.